The 20 T cell receptor beta chains in this list originate from one sample, sequenced in a study of blood T cell repertoires in COVID-19. Generated by immunoSEQ multiplex PCR, the TCRdb table keeps only in-frame clones and is missing some. The sample comprises over 150,000 clones, just under 85% of which are singletons, and less than 3.5% rests with the top ten. The sample consisted of peripheral blood. The receptor source for this set is an elderly woman with COVID-19, enrolled during active disease.

The chain carries TRBV25-1 and TRBJ2-5; D is undetermined. This CDR3 spans 10 amino acids. With 2 bases removed from V and 11 bases from J, the gap between germline ends came to 6 bases. Germline loops: CDR1 MGHDK, CDR2 SYGVNS. The CDR3 DNA follows: TGTGCCAGCAGTGAACTAGTGCAGTACTTC. Translated: CASSELVQYF.

The chain joins TRBV9 to TRBJ2-3; no clear D. Germline-derived CDR1 and CDR2 are SGDLS and YYNGEE. V lost 0 bases and J 4 bases, leaving 15 bases between the germline ends. The CDR3 consists of 16 residues. CDR3 DNA: TGTGCCAGCAGCGTAGGAGTCTGGGCAACGGCAGATACGCAGTATTTT. Its protein product is CASSVGVWATADTQYF.

The chain joins TRBV11-2 to TRBJ1-4; TRBD1 matches 7 bases. V trimming: 5 bases; J trimming: 2 bases; junction bases outside the gene matches: 8. There are 16 residues in the CDR3. Germline assignment: CDR1 SGHAT and CDR2 FQNNGV. The CDR3 protein is CASSRGQAMTNEKLFF. DNA for the CDR3: TGTGCCAGCAGCCGCGGACAGGCGATGACTAATGAAAAACTGTTTTTT.

The chain uses TRBV7-2 and TRBJ2-2; possibly TRBD2 for D (6 bases). Trimming left V 5 bases short and J 1 base short, with 14 bases between. This CDR3 comprises 16 residues. The V gene's germline CDR1 is SGHTA and CDR2 FQGNSA. CDR3 bases: TGTGCCAGCAGCCTACGGCCGCGGGGGAACACCGGGGAGCTGTTTTTT. This translates into CASSLRPRGNTGELFF.

This chain connects TRBV19 to TRBJ2-5, with D maybe TRBD2 (6 bases). The CDR3 contains 15 residues. CDR1 and CDR2 (germline): LNHDA, SQIVND (reference sequence). Deletions cut 3 bases from V and 3 bases from J, with 14 bases between. The CDR3 nucleotides are TGTGCCAGTAGTATTTTCGCGGGACCTAAAGAGACCCAGTACTTC. It translates to CASSIFAGPKETQYF. Using reference TRBV19 and TRBJ2-5 for the parts outside the CDR3, the full variable domain is DGGITQSPKYLFRKEGQNVTLSCEQNLNHDAMYWYRQDPGQGLRLIYYSQIVNDFQKGDIAEGYSVSREKKESFPLTVTSAQKNPTAFYLCASSIFAGPKETQYFGPGTRLLVL.

CDR3 amino acids: CASSTTSGRGLETQYF. Here the CDR3 DNA reads TGTGCCAGCAGCACGACTAGCGGACGAGGCCTGGAGACCCAGTACTTC. The gene calls are TRBV9 and TRBJ2-5; TRBD2 matches at 9 bases. The CDR3 is made up of 16 amino acids. J gave up 5 bases and V 4 bases, and 12 bases lay outside the gene matches. The germline gives CDR1 SGDLS, CDR2 YYNGEE.

J is TRBJ2-7 and V is TRBV6-5; maybe TRBD1 (5 bases). Trimming cost V 6 bases and J 0 bases, with 6 bases left between them. CDR3 length: 12 amino acids. Germline CDR1 and CDR2: MNHEY and SVGAGI. The CDR3 DNA follows: TGTGCCAGCAGAGGGGCCTCCTACGAGCAGTACTTC. Translated: CASRGASYEQYF.

The V and J genes are TRBV9 and TRBJ2-5, with a weak D call TRBD1 (6 bases). The V gene's germline CDR1 is SGDLS and CDR2 YYNGEE. This CDR3 contains 15 residues. V was shortened by 2 bases and J by 5 bases, with 16 bases between the two germline ends. The CDR3 spells CASSVAQGLRETQYF. CDR3 DNA: TGTGCCAGCAGCGTTGCCCAGGGGCTGCGGGAGACCCAGTACTTC.

The chain recombines TRBV5-1 with TRBJ1-2; 7 bases fit TRBD1. V trimming: 4 bases; J trimming: 5 bases; junction bases outside the gene matches: 11. The CDR3 contains 15 residues. CDR1 is SGHRS and CDR2 is YFSETQ in the germline V gene. CDR3 coding DNA: TGCGCCAGCAGCGATCAACAGGGGTGGGTTTATGGCTACACCTTC. As protein: CASSDQQGWVYGYTF.

This sequence joins TRBV28 and TRBJ1-5; D possibly corresponds to TRBD1 (6 bases). V was shortened by 5 bases and J by 2 bases, with 13 bases between the two germline ends. The CDR3 sequence is 15 residues long. Germline-derived CDR1 and CDR2 are MDHEN and SYDVKM. CDR3 bases: TGTGCCAGCAGTCACAGGGCGTGGGGCAATCAGCCCCAGCATTTT. Translation gives CASSHRAWGNQPQHF.

The chain has TRBV5-1 and TRBJ1-2; 9 bases line up with TRBD1. After removal of 6 bases from V and 8 bases from J, the junction contained 11 bases not matched to a gene. There are 14 residues in the CDR3. CDR1 and CDR2 (germline): SGHRS, YFSETQ. Here the CDR3 DNA reads TGCGCCAGCAACGCCGGGACAGGGTGGGAGGGCTACACCTTC. Amino acid sequence: CASNAGTGWEGYTF.

This clone was observed a few times. The genes are TRBV10-1 and TRBJ1-5, with D perhaps TRBD1 (5 bases). The CDR3 runs 14 residues. From germline, CDR1 is WNHNN and CDR2 SYGVQD (reference sequence). Deletions cut 2 bases from V and 10 bases from J, with 15 bases between. CDR3 sequence: CASSENGAAGPQHF. The CDR3 nucleotides are TGCGCCAGCAGTGAGAACGGGGCGGCGGGACCCCAGCATTTT.

Only one count was recorded for this clone. This rearrangement joins TRBV18 to TRBJ2-7, with D perhaps TRBD2 (6 bases). This CDR3 comprises 13 residues. The V and J ends lost 3 bases and 4 bases respectively, with 10 bases between them. Looked up from germline, CDR1 is KGHSH and CDR2 is LQKENI. Here the CDR3 reads CASSPQAGYEQYF. Written as DNA, the CDR3 is TGTGCCAGCTCACCCCAGGCGGGATACGAGCAGTACTTC.

In nucleotides, the CDR3 is TGTGCCAGCAGTGTTCTCCTAGCGGGAGGATGGGGTGAGCAGTTCTTC. Translating it yields CASSVLLAGGWGEQFF. This chain connects TRBV2 to TRBJ2-1, with 11 nucleotides matching TRBD2. CDR1 is SNHLY and CDR2 is FYNNEI in the germline V gene. The CDR3 spans 16 residues. V gave up 4 bases and J gave up 9 bases; unmatched junction bases: 11.

The V and J genes are TRBV6-6 and TRBJ2-7, with D hard to call. Germline V gene lookup returns CDR1 MNHNY and CDR2 SVGAGI (reference sequence). The CDR3 contains 14 residues. Trimming took 0 bases from V and 0 from J, leaving 6 bases between them. The CDR3 is CASSYSTSSYEQYF. As DNA, the CDR3 is TGTGCCAGCAGTTACTCTACCAGCTCCTACGAGCAGTACTTC.

This rearrangement joins TRBV2 to TRBJ2-7; no firm D call. V was shortened by 1 base and J by 3 bases, with 7 bases between the two germline ends. The CDR3 loop spans 13 amino acids. Germline CDR1 reads SNHLY; CDR2 reads FYNNEI. The DNA for the CDR3 is TGTGCCAGCAGTGAAGGCTTCTACTACGAGCAGTACTTC. This encodes CASSEGFYYEQYF.

The chain recombines TRBV9 with TRBJ1-6; 8 nucleotides agree with TRBD1. Germline trimming cut 0 bases from V and 6 bases from J; bases unmatched to any gene: 2. Per germline, CDR1 SGDLS and CDR2 YYNGEE. The CDR3 totals 15 residues. CDR3 nucleotide sequence: TGTGCCAGCAGCGTAGTAGACAGGGGTAATTCACCCCTCCACTTT. It encodes CASSVVDRGNSPLHF.

The rearrangement joins TRBV11-2 to TRBJ2-1; D uncertain. V was trimmed by 5 bases and J by 6 bases, leaving 11 bases between them. Germline loops: CDR1 SGHAT, CDR2 FQNNGV. This CDR3 region has 13 residues. This CDR3 is CASSPRLGNEQFF. For the CDR3, the DNA is TGTGCCAGCAGCCCCAGACTGGGCAATGAGCAGTTCTTC.

The gene calls are TRBV2 and TRBJ1-2, with D maybe TRBD1 (5 bases). In germline, CDR1 is SNHLY, CDR2 FYNNEI. The V and J ends lost 4 bases and 7 bases respectively, with 13 bases between them. The CDR3 length is 13 residues. The CDR3 nucleotides are TGTGCCAGCAGTGTGTCAGGGTCGGGTGGCTACACCTTC. Protein sequence: CASSVSGSGGYTF.

The chain is built from TRBV10-3 and TRBJ2-2, with D possibly matching TRBD2 (7 bases). The germline gives CDR1 ENHRY, CDR2 SYGVKD. CDR3 length: 15 amino acids. Trimming shortened V by 10 bases and J by 4 bases, and 19 bases separated the two germline ends. The CDR3 protein is CATHSLGGATGELFF. In DNA, the CDR3 is TGTGCCACCCACAGCCTAGGGGGGGCCACCGGGGAGCTGTTTTTT.